Below are 26 T cell receptor beta chains sequenced from a single sample in a study of cytomegalovirus exposure and HLA in healthy donors. This table comes from immunoSEQ multiplex PCR, and its TCRdb copy is limited to in-frame clones, with some not included. The data show hundreds of thousands of clones, 80% to 85% seen once. Input material: PBMCs. The receptors originated from a woman in her twenties or thirties in good health and CMV-seropositive.

The chain carries TRBV30 and TRBJ1-1; a possible D gene is TRBD1 (6 bases). V lost 3 bases and J 3 bases, leaving 17 bases between the germline ends. The CDR3 runs to 15 residues. Germline assignment: CDR1 GTSNPN and CDR2 SVGIG (reference sequence). This CDR3 reads CAWSETGLGHTEAFF. The CDR3 DNA reads as TGTGCCTGGAGCGAAACAGGGCTCGGACACACTGAAGCTTTCTTT.

The V gene is TRBV6-5, the J gene TRBJ1-1; a weak D match, TRBD1 (5 bases). Trimming took 4 bases from V and 1 from J, leaving 7 bases between them. This CDR3 has 13 residues. Per germline, CDR1 MNHEY and CDR2 SVGAGI. Written as DNA, the CDR3 is TGTGCCAGCAGTTCCCAGGGGAACACTGAAGCTTTCTTT. Amino acids: CASSSQGNTEAFF.

V and J are TRBV6-5 and TRBJ1-5; D may be TRBD1 (5 bases). Per the germline V gene, CDR1 is MNHEY and CDR2 is SVGAGI. Deletions cut 4 bases from V and 5 bases from J, with 12 bases between. CDR3 length equals 14 residues. For the CDR3, the DNA is TGTGCCAGCAGTTTGGGTCAGACAGATCAGCCCCAGCATTTT. Translated: CASSLGQTDQPQHF.

The CDR3 is CASSLGDRGFDGYTF. CDR3 bases: TGCGCCAGCAGCTTGGGGGACAGGGGTTTTGATGGCTACACCTTC. The gene calls are TRBV5-1 and TRBJ1-2; 10 bases line up with TRBD1. V dropped 0 bases and J dropped 6; count of bases not matched to a gene: 5. From germline, CDR1 is SGHRS and CDR2 YFSETQ. The CDR3 spans 15 residues.

The rearrangement links TRBV2 to TRBJ2-4; D possibly matches TRBD1 or TRBD2 (5 bases each). The CDR3 is 16 residues long. Between the trimmed V and J ends, which lost 7 bases and 0 bases, there was a span of 16 bases. Germline CDR1 SNHLY, CDR2 FYNNEI. CDR3 coding DNA: TGTGCCAGCACCGAGGGACCCCCGTTAGCCAAAAACATTCAGTACTTC. It codes for CASTEGPPLAKNIQYF.

The chain is built from TRBV6-5 and TRBJ2-7, with 7 positions matching TRBD1. V lost 6 bases and J lost 6; bases outside the gene matches: 8. The CDR3 extends over 13 amino acids. CDR1 and CDR2 (germline): MNHEY, SVGAGI. CDR3 sequence: CASSKAGGIEQYF. The CDR3 DNA is TGTGCCAGCAGCAAGGCAGGGGGAATCGAGCAGTACTTC.

The chain combines TRBV30 with TRBJ2-1; weak D call: TRBD1 (6 bases). V lost 0 bases and J lost 12, with 15 bases in between. This CDR3 has 13 amino acids. Per the germline V gene, CDR1 is GTSNPN and CDR2 is SVGIG (reference sequence). The CDR3: CAWSVPGQQGQFF. CDR3 coding DNA: TGTGCCTGGAGTGTTCCCGGACAGCAAGGGCAGTTCTTC.

The V gene is TRBV15, the J gene TRBJ1-1, with D maybe TRBD1 (6 bases). The CDR3 has 12 residues. Per germline, CDR1 LNHNV and CDR2 YYDKDF (reference sequence). The V end was cut by 6 bases, the J end by 3 bases, with 8 bases between. In DNA, the CDR3 is TGTGCCACCAGGACAGGCCACACTGAAGCTTTCTTT. Translated: CATRTGHTEAFF.

The chain couples TRBV29-1 to TRBJ1-1; D gene ambiguous. The CDR3 extends over 17 amino acids. V gave up 0 bases and J gave up 1 base, with 18 bases separating them. Germline V CDR1 and CDR2: SQVTM, ANQGSEA. CDR3 sequence reads: CSVEDGRSGAQNTEAFF. CDR3 bases: TGCAGCGTTGAAGATGGTAGGTCCGGAGCTCAGAACACTGAAGCTTTCTTT.

This clone has a handful of counts. The chain joins TRBV11-2 to TRBJ1-2; 8 positions agree with TRBD1. The germline CDR1 and CDR2 sequences are SGHAT and FQNNGV. V lost 4 bases to trimming and J lost 4 bases; unmatched junction nucleotides: 2. The CDR3 is made up of 13 amino acids. The CDR3 DNA sequence: TGTGCCAGCAGCTCTGGACAGGGCTATGGCTACACCTTC. Its protein product is CASSSGQGYGYTF.

This chain uses TRBV4-2 with TRBJ1-4; 7 bases map to TRBD1. Trimming removed 2 bases from V and 3 bases from J; junction bases left unmatched: 3. This CDR3 spans 15 amino acids. The V gene's germline CDR1 is LGHNA and CDR2 YNFKEQ. In DNA, the CDR3 is TGTGCCAGCAGCCAACCCCAGGGGGCTAATGAAAAACTGTTTTTT. Protein product: CASSQPQGANEKLFF.

J is TRBJ1-2 and V is TRBV18; TRBD1 aligns across 7 bases. Germline values: CDR1 KGHSH, CDR2 LQKENI. Trimming removed 1 base from V and 4 bases from J; junction bases left unmatched: 6. This CDR3 region has 15 residues. The chain's CDR3 is CASSPREGGFYGYTF. The CDR3 DNA reads as TGTGCCAGCTCACCACGCGAAGGGGGCTTCTATGGCTACACCTTC.

The chain is built from TRBV6-5 and TRBJ1-2; 7 bases are a match to TRBD1. The V and J ends lost 8 bases and 3 bases, in that order; junction bases with no gene match: 6. CDR1 is MNHEY, CDR2 SVGAGI, per germline. This CDR3 is 13 amino acids long. CDR3 nucleotide sequence: TGTGCCAGCTCTGGGGGACAGTACTATGGCTACACCTTC. Protein product: CASSGGQYYGYTF.

CDR3 in amino acids: CASVTGLFSYEQYF. CDR3 DNA sequence: TGTGCCAGCGTAACGGGACTCTTCTCCTACGAGCAGTACTTC. This chain joins TRBV2 and TRBJ2-7, with a weak D call TRBD2 (6 bases). Germline V CDR1 and CDR2: SNHLY, FYNNEI. This CDR3 spans 14 amino acids. V was pared by 8 bases and J by 0 bases, with 14 bases between.

The chain couples TRBV6-4 to TRBJ2-1, with D perhaps matching TRBD2 (6 bases). V lost 0 bases and J 5 bases, leaving 14 bases between the germline ends. Germline V gene sequence: CDR1 MRHNA, CDR2 SNTAGT. The CDR3 sequence is 16 residues long. CDR3 residues: CASSDSAGQGHNEQFF. The CDR3, as DNA: TGTGCCAGCAGTGACTCGGCGGGGCAGGGTCACAATGAGCAGTTCTTC.

The rearrangement joins TRBV29-1 to TRBJ1-2; tentatively, D is TRBD1 (6 bases). Germline V gene sequence: CDR1 SQVTM, CDR2 ANQGSEA. The CDR3 is 13 amino acids. Trimming pared 6 bases from V and 5 bases from J, leaving 16 bases between. The CDR3 nucleotides read TGCAGCGTCCAACAAGGGGGGGAATATGGCTACACCTTC. This translates into CSVQQGGEYGYTF.

The genes are TRBV7-9 and TRBJ2-7; TRBD1 or TRBD2 may be the D gene (5 bases each). The germline gives CDR1 SEHNR, CDR2 FQNEAQ (reference sequence). The CDR3 is made up of 16 amino acids. With 5 bases removed from V and 0 bases from J, the gap between germline ends came to 17 bases. The CDR3 DNA is TGTGCCAGCAGCCAAGAGGGGAGATCTAGCTCCTACGAGCAGTACTTC. Its translation: CASSQEGRSSSYEQYF.

The chain couples TRBV30 to TRBJ2-4, with 11 bases lining up with TRBD2. The germline gives CDR1 GTSNPN, CDR2 SVGIG (reference sequence). After removal of 5 bases from V and 5 bases from J, the junction contained 5 bases not matched to a gene. The CDR3 contains 14 residues. CDR3 coding DNA: TGTGCCTGGGGAGTTAGCGGGAGGGAAAACATTCAGTACTTC. Protein: CAWGVSGRENIQYF.

This chain connects TRBV11-2 to TRBJ2-1; D is unclear. V shed 0 bases and J shed 5 bases, with 5 bases lying between them. Germline assignment: CDR1 SGHAT and CDR2 FQNNGV. CDR3 length: 13 amino acids. The CDR3 spells CASSLERDNEQFF. CDR3 nucleotide sequence: TGTGCCAGCAGCTTAGAACGCGACAATGAGCAGTTCTTC.

This chain joins TRBV29-1 and TRBJ2-1; the D gene is possibly TRBD2 (6 bases). The CDR3 consists of 15 residues. CDR1 and CDR2 from the germline V gene are SQVTM and ANQGSEA. Trimming removed 0 bases at V and 10 bases at J, with 19 bases between. The CDR3 nucleotides are TGCAGCGTTGAAGATCTAGTCCTAGCGAGGAACGAGCAGTTCTTC. Translation: CSVEDLVLARNEQFF.

V is TRBV5-1 and J is TRBJ1-2; the D is unclear. V was shortened by 0 bases and J by 7 bases, with 13 bases between the two germline ends. The CDR3 runs to 14 residues. Germline CDR1 reads SGHRS; CDR2 reads YFSETQ. DNA of the CDR3: TGCGCCAGCAGCTTGGCTGGGGATCAGCGTGGCTACACCTTC. Translating gives CASSLAGDQRGYTF.

This chain connects TRBV2 to TRBJ1-5; 9 positions match TRBD1. Trimming at V came to 6 bases and at J to 6 bases, leaving 12 bases not matched to a gene. The germline V gene has CDR1 SNHLY and CDR2 FYNNEI. The length of the CDR3 is 16 residues. The CDR3 DNA follows: TGTGCCAGCAGCGAACCGGACAGGGGAGGGACTCAGCCCCAGCATTTT. Its protein is CASSEPDRGGTQPQHF.

The genes are TRBV13 and TRBJ1-1; D gene uncertain. CDR1 PRHDT and CDR2 FYEKMQ come from the germline V gene (reference sequence). The CDR3 has 13 residues. The germline V and J ends were trimmed by 4 bases and 5 bases, with 11 bases remaining between them. CDR3 amino acids: CASSSKTRTEAFF. CDR3 nucleotides: TGTGCCAGCAGCTCCAAGACTCGGACTGAAGCTTTCTTT.

This clone was observed a single time. The CDR3 loop is CASSPSGMNTEAFF. The CDR3 DNA reads TGTGCCAGCTCACCGTCAGGGATGAACACTGAAGCTTTCTTT. J is TRBJ1-1 and V is TRBV18; perhaps TRBD1 as D (5 bases). Trimming took 3 bases from V and 0 from J, leaving 8 bases between them. The CDR3 totals 14 residues. Germline CDR1 KGHSH, CDR2 LQKENI.

The table lists this clone with a count of one. The V gene is TRBV28, the J gene TRBJ2-3; 10 bases match TRBD1. Germline V gene data show CDR1 as MDHEN and CDR2 as SYDVKM. This CDR3 region has 16 residues. J was trimmed by 1 base and V by 5 bases; bases with no gene match: 6. This CDR3 reads CASSPGGTGGTDTQYF. The CDR3 DNA is TGTGCCAGCAGTCCAGGAGGGACAGGGGGCACAGATACGCAGTATTTT.

The CDR3 DNA reads TGTGCCAGCAGTTTATCGATAGGGGACGCGAACACCGGGGAGCTGTTTTTT. Translated: CASSLSIGDANTGELFF. This chain links TRBV27 with TRBJ2-2, with D possibly being TRBD1 or TRBD2 (5 bases each). Trimming stripped 0 bases from V and 0 bases from J, with 11 bases between. Germline V gene sequence: CDR1 MNHEY, CDR2 SMNVEV (reference sequence). CDR3 size: 17 residues.